The 13 T cell receptor beta chains below all came from one sample that was sequenced in a study of blood T cell repertoires in COVID-19. The protocol was immunoSEQ multiplex PCR, while the TCRdb copy is restricted to in-frame clones and leaves out a portion. The sample contains 160,000 or so clones, more than 75% of which appear only once. Material: PBMCs or T cells enriched from blood (not recorded which). The receptors derive from a woman aged 45-59 years who had recovered from COVID-19.

V is TRBV9 and J is TRBJ1-3, with 7 bases aligning to TRBD1. V trimming: 0 bases; J trimming: 12 bases; junction bases outside the gene matches: 12. The CDR3 is 15 amino acids. CDR1 is SGDLS and CDR2 is YYNGEE in the germline V gene. This CDR3 is CASSVATVGTANIYF. For the CDR3, the DNA is TGTGCCAGCAGCGTAGCTACGGTCGGGACAGCTAACATATATTTT.

The chain has TRBV7-3 and TRBJ2-6; D possibly corresponds to TRBD1 (5 bases). The germline gives CDR1 SGHTA, CDR2 FQGTGA. This CDR3 is built from 15 residues. The V and J ends lost 2 bases and 0 bases respectively, with 5 bases between them. In nucleotides, the CDR3 is TGTGCCAGCAGCTTAGACAGCTCTGGGGCCAACGTCCTGACTTTC. Amino acids: CASSLDSSGANVLTF.

V usage is TRBV7-8 and J usage is TRBJ2-5; 8 positions match TRBD2. Germline V gene lookup returns CDR1 SGHVS and CDR2 FQNEAQ. This CDR3 is built from 17 residues. V gave up 2 bases and J gave up 1 base; unmatched junction bases: 9. The CDR3 DNA sequence: TGTGCCAGCAGCTTACTCGCCGGGGGGGCCGGCCAAGAGACCCAGTACTTC. Translation: CASSLLAGGAGQETQYF.

The chain uses TRBV6-5 and TRBJ1-6; 9 bases line up with TRBD1. The CDR3 covers 14 residues. V lost 6 bases, J lost 8 bases, and 5 bases stayed unmatched. CDR1 MNHEY and CDR2 SVGAGI come from the germline V gene. The DNA for the CDR3 is TGTGCCAGCAGCCGACAGGGGGGCGATTCACCCCTCCACTTT. Translation: CASSRQGGDSPLHF.

The chain recombines TRBV29-1 with TRBJ2-5; no definite D call. This CDR3 region has 14 residues. V gave up 0 bases and J gave up 0 bases, with 8 bases separating them. Per germline, CDR1 SQVTM and CDR2 ANQGSEA. The CDR3 here is CSVEDGWYQETQYF. The CDR3, as DNA: TGCAGCGTTGAAGACGGTTGGTACCAAGAGACCCAGTACTTC.

Only one count was recorded for this clone. This chain links TRBV3-1 (or the pseudogene TRBV3-2) with TRBJ2-7; 10 nucleotides line up with TRBD1. CDR1 LGHDT and CDR2 YNNKEL come from the germline V gene (reference sequence). The CDR3 runs 17 residues. Trimming took 1 base from V and 2 from J; bases not matched to a gene: 8. CDR3 coding DNA: TGTGCCAGCAGCCAAGCGGGGATTGGGACAGGGGCCTACGAGCAGTACTTC. It encodes CASSQAGIGTGAYEQYF.

This chain uses TRBV7-9 with TRBJ2-7, with TRBD2 matching over 10 bases. V gave up 3 bases and J gave up 2 bases; unmatched junction bases: 10. The V gene's germline CDR1 is SEHNR and CDR2 FQNEAQ (reference sequence). The CDR3 is 17 amino acids. CDR3 nucleotides: TGTGCCAGCAGCTTCTTTCTAGCTAGCGGGGGAACCTACGAGCAGTACTTC. Translating gives CASSFFLASGGTYEQYF.

The chain employs TRBV12-3 or TRBV12-4 and TRBJ2-7, with TRBD2 matching over 11 bases. The CDR3 is 13 amino acids. Trimming removed 6 bases from V and 12 bases from J; junction bases left unmatched: 10. CDR3 sequence (DNA): TGTGCCAGCAGCAACTATGGACTAGCGGGCCTGTACTTC. Translated: CASSNYGLAGLYF.

V usage is TRBV20-1 and J usage is TRBJ1-3, with no clear D. Germline loops: CDR1 DFQATT, CDR2 SNEGSKA (reference sequence). Trimming pared 1 base from V and 6 bases from J, leaving 4 bases between. This CDR3 spans 11 amino acids. The CDR3 sequence is CSARASNTIYF. The CDR3 DNA is TGCAGTGCTAGAGCTTCAAACACCATATATTTT.

The V and J genes are TRBV6-2 or TRBV6-3 and TRBJ2-4, with a weak D call TRBD1 (6 bases). Germline assignment: CDR1 MNHEY and CDR2 SVGEGT. The CDR3 is 15 residues long. Trimming stripped 2 bases from V and 1 base from J, with 9 bases between. CDR3: CASSYRGIAKNIQYF. The CDR3 coding sequence is TGTGCCAGCAGTTACAGGGGGATCGCCAAAAACATTCAGTACTTC.

The chain is built from TRBV11-2 and TRBJ1-1; D remains ambiguous. The CDR3 totals 12 residues. V was shortened by 0 bases and J by 7 bases, with 6 bases between the two germline ends. From germline, CDR1 is SGHAT and CDR2 FQNNGV. The CDR3 here is CASSLDSFEAFF. DNA of the CDR3: TGTGCCAGCAGCTTAGACTCTTTTGAAGCTTTCTTT.

The CDR3 sequence is CASSLWPSGDLTDTQYF. The DNA of the CDR3 is TGTGCCAGCAGCTTGTGGCCTAGCGGGGACCTCACAGATACGCAGTATTTT. This rearrangement joins TRBV7-2 to TRBJ2-3, with 9 bases aligning to TRBD2. CDR3 length equals 17 residues. Trimming at V came to 3 bases and at J to 2 bases, leaving 9 bases not matched to a gene. The germline V gene has CDR1 SGHTA and CDR2 FQGNSA.

The chain couples TRBV2 to TRBJ2-3; no clear D gene. Germline CDR1 reads SNHLY; CDR2 reads FYNNEI. The CDR3 loop spans 18 amino acids. V was pared by 7 bases and J by 0 bases, with 23 bases between. CDR3 residues: CASIRRAGDSPSTDTQYF. In nucleotides, the CDR3 is TGTGCCAGCATTCGACGAGCCGGAGACTCGCCTAGCACAGATACGCAGTATTTT.